These 11 T cell receptor beta chains came from one sample sequenced in a study of T cell clonality in common variable immunodeficiency. General study points: Common variable immunodeficiency TCR beta sequences reportedly had fewer deletions and N-nucleotide insertions.

These receptors have no known antigen. The method was immunoSEQ multiplex PCR; TCRdb's version includes in-frame clones alone and lacks a portion of them. The sample presents fewer than 35,000 clones, none singletons. Specimen: peripheral blood mononuclear cells. The receptors shown here come from a human donor with common variable immunodeficiency.

At least ten counts were recorded for this clone. The sequenced fragment ends 3 residues before the CDR3 boundary, so the rest is inferred from the germline J gene. The chain combines TRBV4-1 with TRBJ2-7, with 7 positions matching TRBD2. Germline V gives CDR1 MGHRA, CDR2 YSYEKL. Losses at the gene ends were 3 bases for V and 2 bases for J; bases not matched to a gene: 7. CDR3 length equals 15 residues. Partial CDR3 DNA: TGCGCCAGCAGCCATCGGCACAGCGGGGCCTACGAG. Its translation: CASSHRHSGAYE. The entire CDR3 protein reads CASSHRHSGAYEQYF.

On this clone itself: The read ends 3 residues shy of where the CDR3 ends; the end is completed using the germline J gene. The V and J genes are TRBV30 and TRBJ1-2, with TRBD1 as a possible D gene (6 bases). Germline V CDR1 and CDR2: GTSNPN, SVGIG (reference sequence). The V end lost 0 bases, the J end lost 1 base, and 12 bases lay between the germline ends. The CDR3 extends over 15 amino acids. The DNA read from the CDR3 is TGTGCCTGGAGTGTATCGGCAGGGGATAACTATGGC. This gives the protein CAWSVSAGDNYG. From start to end, the CDR3 is CAWSVSAGDNYGYTF.

Here the CDR3 reads CASSQGRESPLHF. CDR3 DNA, as far as it was read: TGTGCCAGCAGCCAGGGGCGGGAATCACCC. The genes are TRBV7-9 and TRBJ1-6; possibly TRBD1 for D (6 bases). The CDR3 end is not reached by the read, which stops 3 residues before it; the germline J gene fills it in. The ends were cut back, 5 bases at V and 10 bases at J, with 12 bases in the middle. In germline, CDR1 is SEHNR, CDR2 FQNEAQ (reference sequence). This CDR3 is built from 13 residues. The complete variable domain, with remaining parts taken from reference TRBV7-9 and TRBJ1-6, reads DTGVSQNPRHKITKRGQNVTFRCDPISEHNRLYWYRQTLGQGPEFLTYFQNEAQLEKSRLLSDRFSAERPKGSFSTLEIQRTEQGDSAMYLCASSQGRESPLHFGNGTRLTVT.

This clone turned up a few times. The read terminates 3 residues before the CDR3 end, so the remaining end is supplied by the germline J gene. The chain couples TRBV7-7 to TRBJ2-7, with 7 bases that match TRBD1. Germline lookup yields CDR1 SSHAT and CDR2 FNYEAQ (reference sequence). The V gene end was trimmed by 5 bases and the J gene end by 0 bases; junction bases not matched to a gene: 7. The CDR3 covers 15 residues. CDR3 protein: CASSPRQGSSYEQYF. The part of the CDR3 DNA that was read is TGTGCCAGCAGCCCCCGACAGGGAAGCTCCTACGAG.

This clone was counted between two and nine times. With the read ending 3 residues before the CDR3 end, the germline J gene is used to fill in that end. The chain carries TRBV2 and TRBJ1-2; D might be TRBD1 (6 bases). V shed 3 bases and J shed 7 bases, with 18 bases lying between them. The length of the CDR3 is 15 residues. Germline CDR1 and CDR2: SNHLY and FYNNEI. The CDR3 loop is CASSDLGTLIGGYTF. The sequenced CDR3 bases are TGTGCCAGCAGTGACCTTGGGACACTTATCGGTGGC.

This clone was recorded a few times. Coverage ceases 3 residues before the CDR3 finishes, and the germline J gene fills in the end. This rearrangement joins TRBV20-1 to TRBJ2-7, with a tentative D call TRBD2 (6 bases). Per the germline V gene, CDR1 is DFQATT and CDR2 is SNEGSKA (reference sequence). CDR3 length equals 11 residues. With 3 bases removed from V and 3 bases from J, the gap between germline ends came to 6 bases. Here the CDR3 reads CSARTSYEQYF. CDR3 DNA, as far as it was read: TGCAGTGCTAGGACTAGCTACGAG.

As for this clone: The read finishes 3 residues shy of the CDR3 end, and the germline J gene is used to complete it. This chain joins TRBV19 and TRBJ1-2; tentatively, D is TRBD1 (5 bases). Germline V gene data show CDR1 as LNHDA and CDR2 as SQIVND (reference sequence). V lost 9 bases, J lost 0 bases, and 11 bases lay in between. CDR3 length equals 13 residues. CDR3 DNA, as far as it was read: TGTGCCAGCCGTGACAGACCTAACTATGGC. The encoded protein is CASRDRPNYG. The entire CDR3 protein is CASRDRPNYGYTF.

This clone has at least ten counts. The read is 3 residues too short to cover the CDR3 end, so that end is filled in from the germline J gene. The gene calls are TRBV5-1 and TRBJ2-3; TRBD2 agrees at 7 bases. The germline V gene encodes CDR1 SGHRS and CDR2 YFSETQ. V gave up 4 bases and J gave up 4 bases; unmatched junction bases: 15. The length of the CDR3 is 17 residues. The CDR3 is CASSKKSGAGLADTQYF. Incomplete CDR3 DNA: TGCGCCAGCAGCAAGAAGAGCGGGGCCGGTTTAGCAGATACG.

This clone was observed a few times. The read halts 3 residues ahead of the CDR3 end, with the missing end drawn from the germline J gene. The rearrangement joins TRBV19 to TRBJ1-4; a possible D gene is TRBD1 (6 bases). Germline V gene lookup returns CDR1 LNHDA and CDR2 SQIVND (reference sequence). The CDR3 is 14 residues long. Trimming removed 3 bases from V and 5 bases from J, with 10 bases in between. CDR3 bases read: TGTGCCAGTAGTATGAGACAGGCGAATGAAAAA. It yields the protein CASSMRQANEK. The full CDR3 protein reads CASSMRQANEKLFF.

A word on this clone: The read terminates 3 residues ahead of where the CDR3 ends, so the germline J gene completes it. V and J are TRBV18 and TRBJ1-5, with a tentative D call TRBD1 (5 bases). The CDR3 spans 15 residues. V dropped 2 bases and J dropped 7 bases, with 15 bases sitting between them. Per the germline V gene, CDR1 is KGHSH and CDR2 is LQKENI. The covered CDR3 bases are TGTGCCAGCTCACCAGCAGGGTTGGGTAGACAGCCC. Translated: CASSPAGLGRQP. The complete CDR3 sequence is CASSPAGLGRQPQHF.

As concerns this clone: The sequence runs out 3 residues before the end of the CDR3; the remainder is reconstructed from the germline J gene. J is TRBJ2-5 and V is TRBV18; 7 bases are shared with TRBD1. Germline CDR1 KGHSH, CDR2 LQKENI. The CDR3 extends over 15 amino acids. Trimming removed 3 bases from V and 4 bases from J; junction bases left unmatched: 8. The covered CDR3 bases are TGTGCCAGCTCACCTATTGTCGGGACAGTAGAGACC. It yields the protein CASSPIVGTVET. The whole CDR3 region reads CASSPIVGTVETQYF.